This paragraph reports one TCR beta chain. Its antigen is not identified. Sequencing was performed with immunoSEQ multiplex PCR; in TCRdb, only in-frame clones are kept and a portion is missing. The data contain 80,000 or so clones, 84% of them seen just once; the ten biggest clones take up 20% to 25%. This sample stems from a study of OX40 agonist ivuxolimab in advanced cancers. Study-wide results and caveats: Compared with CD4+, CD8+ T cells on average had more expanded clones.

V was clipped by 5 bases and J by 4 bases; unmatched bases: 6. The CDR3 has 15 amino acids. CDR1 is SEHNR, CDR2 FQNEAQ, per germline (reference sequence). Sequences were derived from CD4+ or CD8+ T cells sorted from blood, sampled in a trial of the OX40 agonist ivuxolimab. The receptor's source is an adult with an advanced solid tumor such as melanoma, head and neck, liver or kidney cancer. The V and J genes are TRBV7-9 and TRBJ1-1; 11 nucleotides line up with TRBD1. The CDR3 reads CASSRSGTGGTEAFF. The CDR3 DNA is TGTGCCAGCAGCCGCTCGGGGACAGGGGGCACTGAAGCTTTCTTT.